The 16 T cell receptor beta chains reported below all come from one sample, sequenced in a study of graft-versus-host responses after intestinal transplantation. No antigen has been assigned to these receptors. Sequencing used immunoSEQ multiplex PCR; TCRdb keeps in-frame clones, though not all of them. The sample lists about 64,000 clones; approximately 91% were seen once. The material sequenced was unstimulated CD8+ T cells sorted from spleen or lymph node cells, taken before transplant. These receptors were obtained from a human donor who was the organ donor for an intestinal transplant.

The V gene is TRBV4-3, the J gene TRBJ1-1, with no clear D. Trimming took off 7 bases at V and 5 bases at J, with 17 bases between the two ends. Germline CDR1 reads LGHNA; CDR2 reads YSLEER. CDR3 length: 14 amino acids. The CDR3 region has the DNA TGCGCCAGCACCTACAACCAGGCAGGAACTGAAGCTTTCTTT. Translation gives CASTYNQAGTEAFF.

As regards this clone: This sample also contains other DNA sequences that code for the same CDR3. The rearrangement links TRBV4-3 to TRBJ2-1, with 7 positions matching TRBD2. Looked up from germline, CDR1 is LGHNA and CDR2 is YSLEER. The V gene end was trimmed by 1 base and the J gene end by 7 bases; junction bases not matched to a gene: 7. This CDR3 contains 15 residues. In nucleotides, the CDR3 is TGCGCCAGCAGCCAAGGGGTTGCGGGAGTGAATGAGCAGTTCTTC. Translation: CASSQGVAGVNEQFF.

The CDR3 nucleotides read TGTGCCAGCAGCTTGCTAAGCGGGGTGAACACCGGGGAGCTGTTTTTT. Its translation: CASSLLSGVNTGELFF. The J gene is TRBJ2-2, the V gene TRBV13; 7 nucleotides align to TRBD2. Germline values: CDR1 PRHDT, CDR2 FYEKMQ (reference sequence). The V and J ends lost 3 bases and 1 base, in that order; junction bases with no gene match: 5. The CDR3 consists of 16 residues.

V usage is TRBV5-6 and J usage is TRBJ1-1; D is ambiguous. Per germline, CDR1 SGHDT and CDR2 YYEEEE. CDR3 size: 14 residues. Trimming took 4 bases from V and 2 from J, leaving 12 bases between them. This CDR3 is CASSTNSLNTEAFF. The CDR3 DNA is TGTGCCAGCAGCACAAACAGCCTAAACACTGAAGCTTTCTTT.

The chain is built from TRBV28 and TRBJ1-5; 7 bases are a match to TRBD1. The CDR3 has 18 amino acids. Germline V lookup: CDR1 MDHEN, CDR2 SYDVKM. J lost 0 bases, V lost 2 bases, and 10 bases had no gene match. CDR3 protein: CASSLGTDNRYSNQPQHF. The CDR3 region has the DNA TGTGCCAGCAGTTTAGGGACAGATAACCGATATAGCAATCAGCCCCAGCATTTT.

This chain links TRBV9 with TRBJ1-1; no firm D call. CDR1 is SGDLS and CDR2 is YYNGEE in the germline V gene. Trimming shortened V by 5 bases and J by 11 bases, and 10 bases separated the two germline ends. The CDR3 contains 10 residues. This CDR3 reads CASSFPNAFF. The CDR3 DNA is TGTGCCAGCAGTTTTCCTAACGCTTTCTTT. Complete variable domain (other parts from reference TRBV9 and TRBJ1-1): DSGVTQTPKHLITATGQRVTLRCSPRSGDLSVYWYQQSLDQGLQFLIQYYNGEERAKGNILERFSAQQFPDLHSELNLSSLELGDSALYFCASSFPNAFFGQGTRLTVV.

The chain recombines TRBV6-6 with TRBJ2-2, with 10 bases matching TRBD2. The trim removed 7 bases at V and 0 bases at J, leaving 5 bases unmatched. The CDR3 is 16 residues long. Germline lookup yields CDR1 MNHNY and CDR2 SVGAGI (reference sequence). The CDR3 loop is CASTGTSDSNTGELFF. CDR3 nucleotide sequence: TGTGCCAGCACAGGGACTAGCGATTCGAACACCGGGGAGCTGTTTTTT.

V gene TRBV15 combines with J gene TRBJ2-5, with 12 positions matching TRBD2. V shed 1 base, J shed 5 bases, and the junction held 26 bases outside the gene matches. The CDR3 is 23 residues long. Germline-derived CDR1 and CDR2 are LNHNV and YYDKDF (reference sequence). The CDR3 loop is CATSRVVWGEWGWTSGKQETQYF. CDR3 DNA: TGTGCCACCAGCAGAGTCGTATGGGGGGAGTGGGGATGGACTAGCGGGAAACAGGAGACCCAGTACTTC. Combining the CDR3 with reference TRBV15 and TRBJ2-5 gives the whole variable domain DAMVIQNPRYQVTQFGKPVTLSCSQTLNHNVMYWYQQKSSQAPKLLFHYYDKDFNNEADTPDNFQSRRPNTSFCFLDIRSPGLGDTAMYLCATSRVVWGEWGWTSGKQETQYFGPGTRLLVL.

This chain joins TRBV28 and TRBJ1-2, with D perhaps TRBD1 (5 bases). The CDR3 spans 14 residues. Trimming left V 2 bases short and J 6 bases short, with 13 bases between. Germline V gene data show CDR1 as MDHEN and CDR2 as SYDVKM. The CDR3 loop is CASSLAGNLHGYTF. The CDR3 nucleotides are TGTGCCAGCAGTTTAGCAGGGAACTTGCATGGCTACACCTTC.

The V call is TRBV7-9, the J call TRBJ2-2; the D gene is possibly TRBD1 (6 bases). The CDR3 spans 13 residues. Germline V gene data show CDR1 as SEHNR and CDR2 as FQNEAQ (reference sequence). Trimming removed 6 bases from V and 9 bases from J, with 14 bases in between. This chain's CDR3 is CASRQGGLRELFF. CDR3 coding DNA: TGTGCCAGCAGACAGGGCGGTCTCCGGGAGCTGTTTTTT.

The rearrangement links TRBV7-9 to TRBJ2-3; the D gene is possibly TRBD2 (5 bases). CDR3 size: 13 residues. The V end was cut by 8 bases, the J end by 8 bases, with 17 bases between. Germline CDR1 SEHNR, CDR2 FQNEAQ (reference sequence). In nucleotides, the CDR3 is TGTGCCAGCTTCCGGTCGGGGTGGGGTACGCAGTATTTT. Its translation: CASFRSGWGTQYF.

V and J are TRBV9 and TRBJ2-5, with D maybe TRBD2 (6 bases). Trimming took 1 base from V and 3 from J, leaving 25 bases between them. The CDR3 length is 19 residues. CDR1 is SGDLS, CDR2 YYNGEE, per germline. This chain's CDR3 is CASSVKPYKGGADKETQYF. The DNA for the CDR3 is TGTGCCAGCAGCGTAAAACCTTACAAGGGAGGAGCGGACAAAGAGACCCAGTACTTC.

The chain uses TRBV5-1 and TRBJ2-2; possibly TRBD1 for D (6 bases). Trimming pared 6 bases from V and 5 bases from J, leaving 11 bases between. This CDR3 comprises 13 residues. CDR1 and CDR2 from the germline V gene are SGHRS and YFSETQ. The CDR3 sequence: CASTPTGTGELFF. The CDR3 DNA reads TGCGCCAGCACGCCCACAGGGACCGGGGAGCTGTTTTTT.

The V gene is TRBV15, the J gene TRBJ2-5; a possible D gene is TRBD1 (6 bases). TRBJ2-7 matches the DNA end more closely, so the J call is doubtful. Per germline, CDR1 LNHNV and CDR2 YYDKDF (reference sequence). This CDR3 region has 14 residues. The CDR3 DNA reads TGTGCCACCAGCAGTACAAACAGGGCAGGCGAGCAGTACTTC. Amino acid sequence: CATSSTNRAGEQYF.

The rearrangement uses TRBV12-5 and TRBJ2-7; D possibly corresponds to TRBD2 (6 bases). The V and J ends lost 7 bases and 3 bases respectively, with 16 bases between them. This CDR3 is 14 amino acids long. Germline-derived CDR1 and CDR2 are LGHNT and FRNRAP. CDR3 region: CASAPTGRIYEQYF. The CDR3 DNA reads TGTGCTAGTGCCCCGACCGGGAGAATCTACGAGCAGTACTTC.

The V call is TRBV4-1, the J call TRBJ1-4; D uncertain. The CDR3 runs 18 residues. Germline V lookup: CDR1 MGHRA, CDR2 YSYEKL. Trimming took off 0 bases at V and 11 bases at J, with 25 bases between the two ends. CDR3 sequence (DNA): TGCGCCAGCAGCCAAGAGTTTTGGGTGGCGAGGGATCCAGCGAAACTGTTTTTT. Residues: CASSQEFWVARDPAKLFF.